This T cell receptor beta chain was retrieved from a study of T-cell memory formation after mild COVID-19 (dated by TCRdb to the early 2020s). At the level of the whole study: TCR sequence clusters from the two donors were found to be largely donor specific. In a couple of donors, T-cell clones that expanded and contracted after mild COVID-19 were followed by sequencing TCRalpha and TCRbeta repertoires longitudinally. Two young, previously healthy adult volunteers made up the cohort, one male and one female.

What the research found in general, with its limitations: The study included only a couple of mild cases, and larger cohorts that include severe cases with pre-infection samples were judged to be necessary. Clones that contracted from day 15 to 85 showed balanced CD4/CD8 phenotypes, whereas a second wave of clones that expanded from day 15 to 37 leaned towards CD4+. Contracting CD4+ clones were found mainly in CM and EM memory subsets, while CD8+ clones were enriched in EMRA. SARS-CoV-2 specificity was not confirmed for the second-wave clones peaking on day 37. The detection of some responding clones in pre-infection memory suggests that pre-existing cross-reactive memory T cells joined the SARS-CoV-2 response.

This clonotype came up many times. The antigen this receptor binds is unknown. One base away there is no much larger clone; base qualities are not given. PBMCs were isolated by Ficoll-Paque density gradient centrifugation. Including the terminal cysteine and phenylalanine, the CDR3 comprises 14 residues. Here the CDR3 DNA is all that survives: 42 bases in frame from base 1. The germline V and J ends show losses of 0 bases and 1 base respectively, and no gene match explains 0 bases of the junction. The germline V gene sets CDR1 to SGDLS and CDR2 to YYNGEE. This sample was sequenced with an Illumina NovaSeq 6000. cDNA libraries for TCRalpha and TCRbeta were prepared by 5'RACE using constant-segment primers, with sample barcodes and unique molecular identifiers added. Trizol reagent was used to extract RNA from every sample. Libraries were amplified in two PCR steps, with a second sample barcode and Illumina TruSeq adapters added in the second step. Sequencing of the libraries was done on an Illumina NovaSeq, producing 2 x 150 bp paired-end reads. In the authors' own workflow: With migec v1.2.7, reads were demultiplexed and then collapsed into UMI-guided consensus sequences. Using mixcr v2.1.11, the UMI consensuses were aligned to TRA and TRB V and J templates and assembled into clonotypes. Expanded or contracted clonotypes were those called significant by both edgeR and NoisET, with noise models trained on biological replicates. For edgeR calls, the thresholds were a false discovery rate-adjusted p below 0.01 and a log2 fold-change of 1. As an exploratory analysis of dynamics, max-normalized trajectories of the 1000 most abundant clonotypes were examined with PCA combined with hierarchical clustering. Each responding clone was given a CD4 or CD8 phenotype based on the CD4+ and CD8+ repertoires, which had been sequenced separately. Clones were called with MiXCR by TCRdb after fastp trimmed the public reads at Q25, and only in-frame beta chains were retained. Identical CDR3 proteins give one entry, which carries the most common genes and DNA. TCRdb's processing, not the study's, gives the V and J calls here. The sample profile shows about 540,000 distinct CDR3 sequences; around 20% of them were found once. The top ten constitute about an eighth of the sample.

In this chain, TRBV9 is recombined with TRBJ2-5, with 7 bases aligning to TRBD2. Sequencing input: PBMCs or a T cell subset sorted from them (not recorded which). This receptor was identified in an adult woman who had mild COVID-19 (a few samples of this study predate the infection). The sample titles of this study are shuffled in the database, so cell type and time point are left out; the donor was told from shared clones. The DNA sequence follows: TGTGCCAGCAGCGTAGGGACTAGCCAAGAGACCCAGTACTTC. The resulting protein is CASSVGTSQETQYF.